The clone carrying this T cell receptor (beta chain) was recorded a few times. What it recognizes is unknown. The sample comes from a study of T-cell memory formation after mild COVID-19. Study details: The TCR clusters were mostly specific to one donor. Overall study results and limits: CD4/CD8 balance characterized clones contracting day 15 to 85, and CD4+ skew characterized later expanders.

The length of the CDR3 is 14 residues. Deletions cut 1 base from V and 5 bases from J, with 9 bases between. Germline V CDR1 and CDR2: SEHNR, FQNEAQ (reference sequence). 5'RACE with constant-segment primers yielded barcoded, UMI-tagged TCR alpha and TCR beta cDNA libraries. MiXCR was run by TCRdb on the 5' RACE reads, yielding one entry per CDR3 protein. The sample lists just under 550,000 distinct CDR3 sequences, over 20% seen once, with around 12% in the top ten. Sequencing was carried out using PBMCs or a T cell subset sorted from them (not recorded which). The rearrangement joins TRBV7-9 to TRBJ1-5; D is undetermined. The source is an adult woman who had mild COVID-19 (a few samples of this study predate the infection). Cell type and time point are not known. CDR3 nucleotide sequence: TGTGCCAGCAGCTTAGGGCCACAGTATCAGCCCCAGCATTTT. It codes for CASSLGPQYQPQHF.